This record covers a single T cell receptor beta chain. V lost 0 bases, J lost 0 bases, and 12 bases lay in between. Germline V lookup: CDR1 SQVTM, CDR2 ANQGSEA. The CDR3 contains 16 residues. This entry comes from a study of T cell repertoires in cytomegalovirus infection. Whole-study context: Matching HLA type and CMV infection were both indicated by public TCR beta signatures.

One entry per CDR3 protein results from TCRdb running MiXCR on the reads. The sample includes roughly 250,000 distinct CDR3 sequences, under 25% of them seen just once. Sequencing was carried out using CD8+ T cells from PBMCs. The rearrangement links TRBV29-1 to TRBJ1-3; D not certain. The source is a human donor in good health (CMV status not recorded). Some clones in this sample may be carry-over from other donors' samples. Here the CDR3 reads CSVEDRAASSGNTIYF. The CDR3 DNA follows: TGCAGCGTTGAAGATCGGGCCGCTAGCTCTGGAAACACCATATATTTT.